These 25 T cell receptor beta chains were sequenced from one sample in a study of identical twins. MiXCR, applied by TCRdb to the 5' RACE reads, yields one record per CDR3 protein. Among 400,000 to 500,000 distinct CDR3 sequences listed, approximately 15% were seen once. The data also belong to a second study, concerning yellow fever vaccine responses in identical twins.

The sample taken for sequencing was CD4+ T cells sorted from blood. These receptor sequences come from a woman younger than 35 in good health.

This chain uses TRBV6-5 with TRBJ1-1; a weak D match, TRBD1 (6 bases). The CDR3 covers 12 residues. CDR1 and CDR2 from the germline V gene are MNHEY and SVGAGI. V gave up 9 bases and J gave up 6 bases, with 14 bases separating them. The CDR3 here is CARCYEGAEAFF. DNA of the CDR3: TGTGCCAGATGTTACGAGGGGGCTGAAGCTTTCTTT.

The table lists this clonotype with a few counts. The rearrangement joins TRBV7-3 to TRBJ1-6; 7 bases map to TRBD1. The V segment lost 1 base and the J segment 10 bases; nucleotides outside the gene matches: 7. The CDR3 loop spans 15 amino acids. CDR1 is SGHTA and CDR2 is FQGTGA in the germline V gene. The CDR3 reads CASSLRDSPRSPLHF. The CDR3 bases are TGTGCCAGCAGCTTAAGGGACAGCCCCAGGTCACCCCTCCACTTT.

V and J are TRBV15 and TRBJ2-7; D unresolved. The germline CDR1 and CDR2 sequences are LNHNV and YYDKDF (reference sequence). The V gene lost 5 bases and the J gene lost 0 bases, with 11 bases spanning the gap. CDR3 length: 14 residues. The chain's CDR3 is CATSGVSSSYEQYF. The DNA for the CDR3 is TGTGCCACCAGCGGCGTATCTAGCTCCTACGAGCAGTACTTC. Supplemented by reference TRBV15 and TRBJ2-7, the full variable domain reads DAMVIQNPRYQVTQFGKPVTLSCSQTLNHNVMYWYQQKSSQAPKLLFHYYDKDFNNEADTPDNFQSRRPNTSFCFLDIRSPGLGDTAMYLCATSGVSSSYEQYFGPGTRLTVT.

This clonotype was seen a handful of times. This chain joins TRBV18 and TRBJ2-3; 7 bases map to TRBD1. This CDR3 comprises 17 residues. V shed 2 bases and J 1 base; nucleotides not matched to a gene: 9. Germline loops: CDR1 KGHSH, CDR2 LQKENI. CDR3 amino acids: CASSPKRTGTGTDTQYF. DNA for the CDR3: TGTGCCAGCTCACCAAAGAGAACCGGGACAGGCACAGATACGCAGTATTTT.

The chain is built from TRBV11-2 and TRBJ1-1; D is undetermined. Looked up from germline, CDR1 is SGHAT and CDR2 is FQNNGV. Trimming pared 3 bases from V and 2 bases from J, leaving 13 bases between. This CDR3 contains 15 residues. DNA for the CDR3: TGTGCCAGCAGCTTCGCAGCGACCGGTAACACTGAAGCTTTCTTT. It translates to CASSFAATGNTEAFF.

As for this clonotype: Relative to the germline gene, one junction end is altered; a read error may explain this. This chain uses TRBV7-7 with TRBJ2-6; TRBD1 might be the D (5 bases). The CDR3 consists of 15 residues. Per germline, CDR1 SSHAT and CDR2 FNYEAQ (reference sequence). The DNA of the CDR3 is TGTGCTAGCAGCCCAGCAGGGTCTGGGGCCAACGTCCTGACTTTC. As protein: CASSPAGSGANVLTF.

This rearrangement joins TRBV10-3 to TRBJ1-2; 7 nucleotides align to TRBD1. The length of the CDR3 is 14 residues. In germline, CDR1 is ENHRY, CDR2 SYGVKD. V dropped 3 bases and J dropped 2; count of bases not matched to a gene: 3. CDR3 nucleotide sequence: TGTGCCATCAGTGAAGGGACAGTAAACTATGGCTACACCTTC. Residues: CAISEGTVNYGYTF.

This clonotype was detected only a few times. The chain carries TRBV7-2 and TRBJ2-7, with D possibly being TRBD2 (6 bases). This CDR3 region has 15 residues. Trimming removed 3 bases from V and 1 base from J, with 13 bases in between. Germline CDR1 is SGHTA and CDR2 is FQGNSA. The CDR3 DNA reads as TGTGCCAGCAGCTTCTCACCCGGGACTTCCTACGAGCAGTACTTC. Translated, it gives CASSFSPGTSYEQYF.

A few counts support this clonotype. V and J are TRBV7-2 and TRBJ1-1; D ambiguous. Germline V CDR1 and CDR2: SGHTA, FQGNSA. Trimming removed 2 bases at V and 6 bases at J, with 7 bases between. The CDR3 is 12 amino acids. Here the CDR3 DNA reads TGTGCCAGCAGCTTAAGGGTTGCTGAAGCTTTCTTT. Its protein product is CASSLRVAEAFF.

This clonotype was counted only a few times. The chain links TRBV6-5 to TRBJ2-2; D assignment may be TRBD1 or TRBD2 (5 bases each). Trimming pared 4 bases from V and 4 bases from J, leaving 10 bases between. CDR3 length equals 14 residues. The germline gives CDR1 MNHEY, CDR2 SVGAGI. The CDR3 DNA reads as TGTGCCAGCAGTTTGGGACCGACCACCGGGGAGCTGTTTTTT. Translation: CASSLGPTTGELFF.

In its sample, this clonotype was seen a few times. The V and J genes are TRBV28 and TRBJ2-5, with a possible D match to TRBD1 (6 bases). Germline V CDR1 and CDR2: MDHEN, SYDVKM. V lost 11 bases to trimming and J lost 2 bases, with 15 bases between them. The CDR3 is 13 amino acids. The CDR3 loop reads CAAERGYQETQYF. The CDR3 DNA sequence: TGTGCCGCGGAAAGGGGGTATCAAGAGACCCAGTACTTC.

The chain recombines TRBV20-1 with TRBJ2-3, with TRBD1 as a possible D gene (5 bases). The CDR3 is made up of 14 amino acids. The germline V and J ends were trimmed by 7 bases and 2 bases, with 16 bases remaining between them. CDR1 DFQATT and CDR2 SNEGSKA come from the germline V gene (reference sequence). Here the CDR3 DNA reads TGCAGTGTTCACGGACATCGAGCCACAGATACGCAGTATTTT. Translation: CSVHGHRATDTQYF.

This chain connects TRBV7-9 to TRBJ2-3; 8 bases map to TRBD1. This CDR3 spans 15 amino acids. With 4 bases clipped from V and 6 bases from J, the junction kept 9 bases outside the gene matches. Germline V CDR1 and CDR2: SEHNR, FQNEAQ (reference sequence). The CDR3 DNA reads TGTGCCAGCAGCTCCGGGACAGGTTCATGGGATACGCAGTATTTT. This gives the protein CASSSGTGSWDTQYF.

In this sample, this clonotype turned up a few times. The gene calls are TRBV27 and TRBJ2-1, with D unclear. V lost 10 bases and J lost 4, with 17 bases in between. From germline, CDR1 is MNHEY and CDR2 SMNVEV (reference sequence). CDR3 size: 14 residues. The CDR3 region is CATLFSLLYNEQFF. CDR3 nucleotides: TGTGCCACCCTATTCAGCCTACTGTACAATGAGCAGTTCTTC.

This clonotype was recorded a few times. The rearrangement links TRBV10-3 to TRBJ2-3; D may match TRBD1 or TRBD2 (5 bases each). This CDR3 region has 16 residues. V lost 2 bases and J lost 6, with 18 bases in between. Germline CDR1 and CDR2: ENHRY and SYGVKD. In nucleotides, the CDR3 is TGTGCCATCAGTGAGGGTAGGTGGGGACGAATGGATACGCAGTATTTT. This translates into CAISEGRWGRMDTQYF.

This clonotype came up many times. The chain uses TRBV11-2 and TRBJ2-5; either TRBD1 or TRBD2 may supply D (5 bases each). CDR3 size: 18 residues. Germline CDR1 SGHAT, CDR2 FQNNGV. Trimming shortened V by 2 bases and J by 2 bases, and 21 bases separated the two germline ends. The CDR3 coding sequence is TGTGCCAGCAGCTTACAACCCGGGACCCAACTCCCACAAGAGACCCAGTACTTC. Encoded protein: CASSLQPGTQLPQETQYF.

The table lists this clonotype with a few counts. The chain recombines TRBV5-6 with TRBJ2-1, with 7 bases aligning to TRBD2. Germline V gene lookup returns CDR1 SGHDT and CDR2 YYEEEE. There are 15 residues in the CDR3. The J segment lost 5 bases and the V segment lost 4 bases, leaving 9 bases of the junction unmatched. The CDR3 spells CASSRRTRDNNEQFF. CDR3 DNA sequence: TGTGCCAGCAGCCGTCGGACTAGAGATAACAATGAGCAGTTCTTC.

This clonotype was observed at least ten times. The J gene is TRBJ1-1, the V gene TRBV12-3 or TRBV12-4; 8 nucleotides agree with TRBD1. The CDR3 loop spans 16 amino acids. The V segment lost 5 bases and the J segment 4 bases; nucleotides outside the gene matches: 12. CDR3 sequence reads: CASSLGQGGGVTEAFF. The DNA of the CDR3 is TGTGCCAGCAGTCTCGGACAGGGTGGAGGGGTCACTGAAGCTTTCTTT.

The chain links TRBV5-1 to TRBJ2-1; TRBD2 matches 8 bases. Trimming took 0 bases from V and 7 from J; bases not matched to a gene: 6. Looked up from germline, CDR1 is SGHRS and CDR2 is YFSETQ. This CDR3 is built from 15 residues. The CDR3 region is CASSLGLAIKNEQFF. For the CDR3, the DNA is TGCGCCAGCAGCTTGGGACTAGCGATAAAAAATGAGCAGTTCTTC.

Ten or more counts support this clonotype. The chain links TRBV10-3 to TRBJ2-3; TRBD2 might be the D (5 bases). V was shortened by 6 bases and J by 0 bases, with 10 bases between the two germline ends. The CDR3 contains 14 residues. The V gene's germline CDR1 is ENHRY and CDR2 SYGVKD. CDR3 in DNA: TGTGCCATCAGGGACTTCGTAAGCACAGATACGCAGTATTTT. Encoded protein: CAIRDFVSTDTQYF.

In this sample, this clonotype turned up a few times. The gene calls are TRBV7-2 and TRBJ2-7, with D tentatively TRBD1 (6 bases). The germline V gene has CDR1 SGHTA and CDR2 FQGNSA. The CDR3 covers 14 residues. The V gene lost 3 bases and the J gene lost 3 bases, with 12 bases spanning the gap. The CDR3 loop reads CASSFGAGDYEQYF. CDR3 DNA: TGTGCCAGCAGCTTTGGGGCAGGGGACTACGAGCAGTACTTC.

This clonotype was picked up a small number of times. This chain links TRBV5-1 with TRBJ2-7; the D gene is possibly TRBD2 (6 bases). This CDR3 is built from 13 residues. Trimming removed 1 base from V and 12 bases from J, with 17 bases in between. Germline assignment: CDR1 SGHRS and CDR2 YFSETQ. The CDR3 nucleotides read TGCGCCAGCAGCTTGAGGTCCCGGGACTTCGCGTACTTC. Translation: CASSLRSRDFAYF.

The chain joins TRBV2 to TRBJ2-3; tentatively, D is TRBD2 (7 bases). The CDR3 covers 15 residues. V lost 4 bases to trimming and J lost 3 bases, with 14 bases between them. Germline V lookup: CDR1 SNHLY, CDR2 FYNNEI. CDR3 loop: CASSGGGGPTDTQYF. CDR3 in DNA: TGTGCCAGCAGTGGGGGCGGGGGCCCTACAGATACGCAGTATTTT.

This clonotype was detected many times. The chain has TRBV28 and TRBJ2-3; 10 nucleotides line up with TRBD2. Looked up from germline, CDR1 is MDHEN and CDR2 is SYDVKM. The CDR3 consists of 15 residues. The J segment lost 2 bases and the V segment lost 6 bases, leaving 5 bases of the junction unmatched. The CDR3 reads CASSQTSGYTDTQYF. CDR3 in DNA: TGTGCCAGCAGCCAGACTAGCGGGTACACAGATACGCAGTATTTT. The entire variable domain, with the rest obtained from reference TRBV28 and TRBJ2-3, is as follows: DVKVTQSSRYLVKRTGEKVFLECVQDMDHENMFWYRQDPGLGLRLIYFSYDVKMKEKGDIPEGYSVSREKKERFSLILESASTNQTSMYLCASSQTSGYTDTQYFGPGTRLTVL.

This clonotype was counted a few times. The chain is built from TRBV5-6 and TRBJ2-1; 13 nucleotides agree with TRBD2. The CDR3 has 14 residues. Per the germline V gene, CDR1 is SGHDT and CDR2 is YYEEEE. V lost 5 bases and J lost 6; bases outside the gene matches: 2. The CDR3 reads CASRRLAGGNEQFF. CDR3 DNA sequence: TGTGCCAGCAGGAGACTAGCGGGGGGCAATGAGCAGTTCTTC.